This T cell receptor (beta chain) was recovered during a study of control samples from healthy donors and cancer patients. Generated by immunoSEQ multiplex PCR, the TCRdb table keeps only in-frame clones and is missing some. Here the sample spans 150,000 or so clones, approximately 93% being singletons. After removal of 7 bases from V and 2 bases from J, the junction contained 8 bases not matched to a gene. The germline V gene encodes CDR1 LNHDA and CDR2 SQIVND (reference sequence). The CDR3 extends over 15 amino acids. The material sequenced was blood. The chain has TRBV19 and TRBJ2-3; 8 bases are shared with TRBD2. The origin of this receptor is a man aged 18-30 years in good health. The CDR3 coding sequence is TGTGCCAGTACCCTTAGCGGGATGGTCACAGATACGCAGTATTTT. Translated, it gives CASTLSGMVTDTQYF.